This T cell receptor beta chain is drawn from a study of CD8 T cell repertoires and HIV-1 epitope variants. Study background: Separate wells received one of Twenty-five Gag or Nef variant peptides.

Survey-depth immunoSEQ sequencing covered TCR beta CDR3 regions. Sequencing was performed with immunoSEQ multiplex PCR; in TCRdb, only in-frame clones are kept and a portion is missing. Of under 100,000 clones detected, over 70% appear once; the ten largest clones hold roughly 25%. Per the germline V gene, CDR1 is MNHNS and CDR2 is SASEGT. V gave up 2 bases and J gave up 12 bases, with 10 bases separating them. This CDR3 has 11 amino acids. The chain joins TRBV6-1 to TRBJ1-2; no definite D call. The sample taken for sequencing was uncultured baseline CD8+ T cells from peripheral blood mononuclear cells (PBMCs). This clonotype was sampled from a male donor with HIV. This CDR3 is CASSEQTRNTF. The CDR3 DNA follows: TGTGCCAGCAGTGAACAGACCCGCAACACCTTC.